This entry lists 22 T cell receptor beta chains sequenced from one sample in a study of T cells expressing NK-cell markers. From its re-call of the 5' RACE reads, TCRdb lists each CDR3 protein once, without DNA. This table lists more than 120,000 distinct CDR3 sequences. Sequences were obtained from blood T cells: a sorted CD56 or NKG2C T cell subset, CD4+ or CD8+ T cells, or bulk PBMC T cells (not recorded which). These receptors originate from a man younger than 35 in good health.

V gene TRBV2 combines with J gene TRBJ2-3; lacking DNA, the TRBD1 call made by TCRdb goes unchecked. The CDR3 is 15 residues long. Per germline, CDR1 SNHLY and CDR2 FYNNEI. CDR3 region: CASSEGGLWTDTQYF.

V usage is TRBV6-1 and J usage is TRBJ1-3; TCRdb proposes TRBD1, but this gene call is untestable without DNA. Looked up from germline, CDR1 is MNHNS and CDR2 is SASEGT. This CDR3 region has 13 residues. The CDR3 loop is CASSTGEGNTIYF.

The CDR3 protein is CSVETGGYEQYF. V and J are TRBV29-1 and TRBJ2-7; without DNA, the TCRdb call of TRBD1 cannot be checked. Germline CDR1 reads SQVTM; CDR2 reads ANQGSEA. The CDR3 is 12 residues long.

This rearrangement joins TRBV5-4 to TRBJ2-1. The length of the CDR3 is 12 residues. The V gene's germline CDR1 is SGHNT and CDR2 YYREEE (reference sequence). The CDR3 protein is CASRSPYNEQFF.

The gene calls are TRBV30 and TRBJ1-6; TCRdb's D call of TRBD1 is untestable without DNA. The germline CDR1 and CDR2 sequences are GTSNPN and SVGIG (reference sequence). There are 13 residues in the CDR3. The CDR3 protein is CAWKDREGSPLHF.

CDR3 region: CASSLAGEFYYGYTF. The chain combines TRBV5-4 with TRBJ1-2; there is no DNA to check the TCRdb D call of TRBD1. Germline assignment: CDR1 SGHNT and CDR2 YYREEE (reference sequence). CDR3 length: 15 amino acids.

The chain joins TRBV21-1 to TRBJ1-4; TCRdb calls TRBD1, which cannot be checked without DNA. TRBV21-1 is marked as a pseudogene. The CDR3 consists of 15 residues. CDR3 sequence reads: CASSSWDRTNEKLFF.

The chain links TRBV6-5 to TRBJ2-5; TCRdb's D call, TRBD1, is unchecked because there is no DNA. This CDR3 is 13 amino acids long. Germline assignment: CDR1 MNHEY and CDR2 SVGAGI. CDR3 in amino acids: CASSYETAGTQYF.

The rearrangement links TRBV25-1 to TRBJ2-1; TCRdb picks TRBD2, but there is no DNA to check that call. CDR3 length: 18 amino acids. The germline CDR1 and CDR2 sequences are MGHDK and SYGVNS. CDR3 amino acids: CASSDSLPGGGWYNEQFF. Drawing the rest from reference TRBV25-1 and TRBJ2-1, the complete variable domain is EADIYQTPRYLVIGTGKKITLECSQTMGHDKMYWYQQDPGMELHLIHYSYGVNSTEKGDLSSESTVSRIRTEHFPLTLESARPSHTSQYLCASSDSLPGGGWYNEQFFGPGTRLTVL.

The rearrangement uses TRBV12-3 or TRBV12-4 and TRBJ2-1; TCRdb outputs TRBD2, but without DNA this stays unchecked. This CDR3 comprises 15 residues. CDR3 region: CASSLGGRVHNEQFF.

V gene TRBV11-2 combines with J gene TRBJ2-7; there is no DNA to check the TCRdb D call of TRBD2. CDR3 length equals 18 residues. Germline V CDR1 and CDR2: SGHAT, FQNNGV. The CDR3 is CASSLELAGATKLYEQYF.

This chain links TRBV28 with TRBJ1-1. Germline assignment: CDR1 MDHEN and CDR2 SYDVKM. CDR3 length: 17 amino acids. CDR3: CASSFPGEGFVNTEAFF.

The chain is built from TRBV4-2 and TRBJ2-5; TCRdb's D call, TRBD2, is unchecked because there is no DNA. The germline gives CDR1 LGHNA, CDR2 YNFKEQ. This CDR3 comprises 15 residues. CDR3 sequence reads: CASSQGLGGGETQYF.

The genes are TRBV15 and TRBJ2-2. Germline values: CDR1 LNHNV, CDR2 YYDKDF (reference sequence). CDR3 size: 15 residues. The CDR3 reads CATSRDRGITGELFF.

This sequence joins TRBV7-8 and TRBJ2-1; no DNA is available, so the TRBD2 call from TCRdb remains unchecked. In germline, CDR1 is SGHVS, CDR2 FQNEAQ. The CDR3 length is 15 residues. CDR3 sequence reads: CASSRPGLTEGEQFF.

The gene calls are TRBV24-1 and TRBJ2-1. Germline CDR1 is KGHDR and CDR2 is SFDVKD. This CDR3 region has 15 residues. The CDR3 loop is CATSDSGTAYNEQFF.

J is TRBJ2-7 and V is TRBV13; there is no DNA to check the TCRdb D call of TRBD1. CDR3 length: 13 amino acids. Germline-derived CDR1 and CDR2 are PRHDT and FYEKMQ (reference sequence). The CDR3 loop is CASSPDRGHEQYF.

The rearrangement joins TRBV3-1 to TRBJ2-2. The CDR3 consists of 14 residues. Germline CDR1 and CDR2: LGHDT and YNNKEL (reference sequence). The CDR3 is CASSQQTVAGELFF.

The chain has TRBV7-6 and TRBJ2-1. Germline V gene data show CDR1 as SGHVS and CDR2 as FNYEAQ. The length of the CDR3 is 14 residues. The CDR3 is CASSLGLAWDEQFF.

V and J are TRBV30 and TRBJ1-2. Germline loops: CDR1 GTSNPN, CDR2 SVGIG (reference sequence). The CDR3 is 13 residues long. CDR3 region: CAWTLNRIYGYTF. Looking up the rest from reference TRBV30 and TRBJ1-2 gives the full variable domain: SQTIHQWPATLVQPVGSPLSLECTVEGTSNPNLYWYRQAAGRGLQLLFYSVGIGQISSEVPQNLSASRPQDRQFILSSKKLLLSDSGFYLCAWTLNRIYGYTFGSGTRLTVV.

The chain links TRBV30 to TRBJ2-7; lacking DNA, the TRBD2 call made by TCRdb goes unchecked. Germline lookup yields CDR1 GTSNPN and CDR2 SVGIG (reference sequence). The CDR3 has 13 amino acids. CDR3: CAWSPGGSYEQYF.

This CDR3 reads CATSDFAGQGAPNEQFF. This rearrangement joins TRBV24-1 to TRBJ2-1; the TCRdb call, TRBD1, lacks DNA for checking. The CDR3 spans 17 residues. Looked up from germline, CDR1 is KGHDR and CDR2 is SFDVKD.